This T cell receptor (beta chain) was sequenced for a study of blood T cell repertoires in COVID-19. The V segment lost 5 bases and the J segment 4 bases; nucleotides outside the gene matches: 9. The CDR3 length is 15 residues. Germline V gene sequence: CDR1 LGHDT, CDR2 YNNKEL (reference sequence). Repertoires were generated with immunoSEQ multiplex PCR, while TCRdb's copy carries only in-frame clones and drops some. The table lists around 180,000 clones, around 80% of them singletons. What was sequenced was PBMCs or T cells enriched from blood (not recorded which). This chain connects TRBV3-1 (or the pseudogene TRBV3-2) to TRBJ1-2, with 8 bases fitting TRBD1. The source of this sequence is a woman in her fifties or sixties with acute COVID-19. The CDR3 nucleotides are TGTGCCAGCAGCGGACAGGGTACGCTCTCCTATGGCTACACCTTC. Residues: CASSGQGTLSYGYTF.